This TCR beta chain was obtained from a study of T cells in Graves' hyperthyroidism and ophthalmopathy. Using RNA transcripts as the source, TCR beta CDR3 regions were amplified. First-round RT-PCR targeting the TCR CDR3 was performed with the HTBI primer set. MiXCR, applied by TCRdb to the multiplex PCR reads, yields one record per CDR3 protein. This table has nearly 750,000 distinct CDR3 sequences, around a third appearing once. This clonotype was recorded at least ten times. The CDR3 length is 14 residues. Germline V CDR1 and CDR2: ENHRY, SYGVKD. V gave up 4 bases and J gave up 0 bases, with 7 bases separating them.

The sequencing input was blood. The receptor comes from a woman between 40 and 55 years old with Graves' hyperthyroidism. This chain joins TRBV10-3 and TRBJ1-5; no firm D call. CDR3 nucleotide sequence: TGTGCCATCAGTGGTCCGGGTAGCAATCAGCCCCAGCATTTT. Translated: CAISGPGSNQPQHF.